The 25 T cell receptor beta chains below all came from one sample that was sequenced in a study of cytomegalovirus exposure and HLA in healthy donors. Both 60 Vbeta primers and 13 Jbeta primers went into the PCR. The protocol was immunoSEQ multiplex PCR, while the TCRdb copy is restricted to in-frame clones and leaves out a portion. Of 120,000 or so clones listed, over 9.5% are singletons. The sample comprised PBMCs. The source of these receptors is a woman between 18 and 29 years old in good health and CMV-seropositive.

The genes are TRBV9 and TRBJ1-2; weak D call: TRBD1 (6 bases). Germline values: CDR1 SGDLS, CDR2 YYNGEE. This CDR3 contains 12 residues. Trimming removed 4 bases from V and 8 bases from J, with 12 bases in between. CDR3 in amino acids: CASSLNRVGYTF. CDR3 nucleotides: TGTGCCAGCAGCCTAAACAGGGTCGGCTACACCTTC.

This clone was detected a few times. The chain couples TRBV6-5 to TRBJ1-1; TRBD1 might be the D (6 bases). The length of the CDR3 is 15 residues. Germline V CDR1 and CDR2: MNHEY, SVGAGI. The V gene lost 6 bases and the J gene lost 1 base, with 15 bases spanning the gap. CDR3 residues: CASRGGGTSNTEAFF. In DNA, the CDR3 is TGTGCCAGCAGGGGGGGAGGGACATCGAACACTGAAGCTTTCTTT.

The chain couples TRBV28 to TRBJ2-7; 14 bases line up with TRBD2. Germline-derived CDR1 and CDR2 are MDHEN and SYDVKM. V lost 8 bases, J lost 6 bases, and 9 bases stayed unmatched. The CDR3 contains 15 residues. The CDR3 DNA sequence: TGTGCCAGCGAAACGACTAGCGGGAGGGTTTCCGAGCAGTACTTC. Translating it yields CASETTSGRVSEQYF.

This clone came up a few times. The rearrangement uses TRBV28 and TRBJ2-7, with D possibly TRBD1 on 5 matching bases. CDR1 is MDHEN and CDR2 is SYDVKM in the germline V gene. V shed 6 bases and J shed 6 bases, with 15 bases lying between them. There are 13 residues in the CDR3. The CDR3 loop is CASREGVPLEQYF. As DNA, the CDR3 is TGTGCCAGCAGGGAAGGGGTCCCGCTCGAGCAGTACTTC.

The table lists this clone with a few counts. The chain is built from TRBV19 and TRBJ1-5; TRBD1 agrees at 9 bases. The CDR3 is 15 residues long. V was pared by 4 bases and J by 4 bases, with 5 bases of the junction left unmatched. CDR1 and CDR2 (germline): LNHDA, SQIVND (reference sequence). CDR3: CASSTTGTGNQPQHF. CDR3 coding DNA: TGTGCCAGTAGTACAACCGGGACAGGGAATCAGCCCCAGCATTTT.

The table lists this clone with a few counts. The gene calls are TRBV4-1 and TRBJ2-7; 9 bases fit TRBD2. CDR3 size: 16 residues. With 1 base clipped from V and 3 bases from J, the junction kept 7 bases outside the gene matches. Germline V gene sequence: CDR1 MGHRA, CDR2 YSYEKL. CDR3 bases: TGCGCCAGCAGCCAAGTGGGCAGCGGGAGGTTCTACGAGCAGTACTTC. Its protein is CASSQVGSGRFYEQYF.

This clone was counted a few times. In DNA, the CDR3 is TGCAGCACCTCGGGGGAGCAGAATCTATACGAGCAGTACTTC. Its protein is CSTSGEQNLYEQYF. The chain combines TRBV29-1 with TRBJ2-7, with a possible D match to TRBD2 (6 bases). Germline V gene lookup returns CDR1 SQVTM and CDR2 ANQGSEA. V lost 8 bases and J 4 bases, leaving 21 bases between the germline ends. CDR3 length: 14 residues.

J is TRBJ2-7 and V is TRBV18, with TRBD2 as a possible D gene (6 bases). Germline CDR1 and CDR2: KGHSH and LQKENI. This CDR3 has 15 amino acids. Trimming cost V 5 bases and J 6 bases, with 20 bases left between them. The DNA for the CDR3 is TGTGCCAGCTCATACGCCGGGACGGGAGCGAGCGAGCAGTACTTC. This translates into CASSYAGTGASEQYF. Drawing the rest from reference TRBV18 and TRBJ2-7, the complete variable domain is NAGVMQNPRHLVRRRGQEARLRCSPMKGHSHVYWYRQLPEEGLKFMVYLQKENIIDESGMPKERFSAEFPKEGPSILRIQQVVRGDSAAYFCASSYAGTGASEQYFGPGTRLTVT.

The rearrangement links TRBV10-3 to TRBJ2-1; D is unresolved. V dropped 0 bases and J dropped 6 bases, with 9 bases sitting between them. Germline values: CDR1 ENHRY, CDR2 SYGVKD. The CDR3 totals 14 residues. CDR3: CAISESSRVNEQFF. The CDR3 bases are TGTGCCATCAGTGAGTCGTCCCGGGTCAATGAGCAGTTCTTC.

This clone was counted only a few times. The genes are TRBV2 and TRBJ2-7; 9 nucleotides match TRBD2. The CDR3 covers 15 residues. V lost 8 bases, J lost 0 bases, and 8 bases stayed unmatched. Looked up from germline, CDR1 is SNHLY and CDR2 is FYNNEI. CDR3 nucleotides: TGTGCCAGCGGTTGGGCGGGAGGGCGCTCCTACGAGCAGTACTTC. Translated: CASGWAGGRSYEQYF.

This rearrangement joins TRBV11-2 to TRBJ2-7, with 8 nucleotides matching TRBD2. V lost 5 bases to trimming and J lost 5 bases; unmatched junction nucleotides: 14. This CDR3 is built from 16 residues. CDR1 and CDR2 (germline): SGHAT, FQNNGV. The CDR3 loop is CASSPTTGTSNHEQYF. The CDR3 DNA is TGTGCCAGCAGCCCAACTACCGGGACTAGTAACCACGAGCAGTACTTC.

This clone was seen a few times. The chain links TRBV6-6 to TRBJ2-1, with 14 nucleotides matching TRBD2. The CDR3 runs to 15 residues. The germline V gene has CDR1 MNHNY and CDR2 SVGAGI (reference sequence). V gave up 7 bases and J gave up 9 bases; unmatched junction bases: 8. The CDR3 spells CASTWGLAGEGEQFF. CDR3 nucleotides: TGTGCCAGCACATGGGGACTAGCGGGAGAGGGTGAGCAGTTCTTC.

This chain connects TRBV27 to TRBJ2-3; 11 bases line up with TRBD2. Looked up from germline, CDR1 is MNHEY and CDR2 is SMNVEV (reference sequence). The length of the CDR3 is 15 residues. With 2 bases clipped from V and 9 bases from J, the junction kept 7 bases outside the gene matches. CDR3: CASSLTGTSGRTQYF. The DNA of the CDR3 is TGTGCCAGCAGTTTAACCGGGACTAGCGGACGAACGCAGTATTTT.

This clone was recorded a few times. The chain recombines TRBV10-3 with TRBJ2-1, with 11 bases that match TRBD2. This CDR3 region has 16 residues. Germline V CDR1 and CDR2: ENHRY, SYGVKD. V lost 4 bases, J lost 8 bases, and 10 bases stayed unmatched. As DNA, the CDR3 is TGTGCCATCAGTGTATCTTTACTAGCGGGAGACGATGAGCAGTTCTTC. Amino acids: CAISVSLLAGDDEQFF.

This rearrangement joins TRBV28 to TRBJ2-1; TRBD2 matches at 8 bases. The germline V gene encodes CDR1 MDHEN and CDR2 SYDVKM. CDR3 length: 16 residues. Trimming at V came to 4 bases and at J to 5 bases, leaving 10 bases not matched to a gene. The CDR3 reads CASSSTLAGLDNEQFF. The CDR3 DNA reads TGTGCCAGCAGTTCAACGTTAGCGGGATTAGACAATGAGCAGTTCTTC.

This clone showed up just a few times. The chain is built from TRBV27 and TRBJ2-5; maybe TRBD2 (6 bases). The V gene's germline CDR1 is MNHEY and CDR2 SMNVEV (reference sequence). This CDR3 has 13 residues. Trimming stripped 8 bases from V and 5 bases from J, with 15 bases between. CDR3 in amino acids: CASGLLEGETQYF. In nucleotides, the CDR3 is TGTGCCAGCGGGCTCCTGGAGGGGGAGACCCAGTACTTC.

The J gene is TRBJ2-3, the V gene TRBV11-3, with TRBD2 as a possible D gene (6 bases). The germline V gene has CDR1 SGHNT and CDR2 YENEEA. The CDR3 is 14 residues long. The V end was cut by 9 bases, the J end by 2 bases, with 15 bases between. The CDR3 sequence is CASGSGPSTDTQYF. Here the CDR3 DNA reads TGTGCCAGTGGTAGCGGTCCCTCCACAGATACGCAGTATTTT.

The chain combines TRBV30 with TRBJ2-7; the D is unclear. From germline, CDR1 is GTSNPN and CDR2 SVGIG (reference sequence). With 7 bases removed from V and 5 bases from J, the gap between germline ends came to 15 bases. This CDR3 comprises 12 residues. CDR3 amino acids: CAFDTQVDEQYF. Here the CDR3 DNA reads TGTGCCTTCGACACCCAGGTCGACGAGCAGTACTTC.

This clone occurred a few times. V usage is TRBV5-1 and J usage is TRBJ2-3; 7 bases fit TRBD2. V lost 0 bases, J lost 4 bases, and 5 bases stayed unmatched. The CDR3 loop spans 15 amino acids. CDR1 is SGHRS and CDR2 is YFSETQ in the germline V gene. CDR3 in amino acids: CASSLAGGSSDTQYF. The CDR3 coding sequence is TGCGCCAGCAGCTTGGCCGGCGGGAGCTCAGATACGCAGTATTTT.

This clone has a handful of counts. This chain uses TRBV10-3 with TRBJ1-5; D is possibly TRBD1 (6 bases). Germline CDR1 reads ENHRY; CDR2 reads SYGVKD. This CDR3 has 12 residues. Trimming left V 10 bases short and J 5 bases short, with 12 bases between. CDR3 sequence reads: CATGEGDQPQHF. In nucleotides, the CDR3 is TGTGCCACCGGGGAGGGGGATCAGCCCCAGCATTTT.

The chain employs TRBV6-1 and TRBJ1-2, with 10 bases that match TRBD1. Germline values: CDR1 MNHNS, CDR2 SASEGT. The ends lost 4 bases at V and 7 bases at J; junction bases unmatched: 6. CDR3 length equals 14 residues. CDR3 DNA: TGTGCCAGCAGTGCGGGACAGGGGTCGTTTGGCTACACCTTC. This encodes CASSAGQGSFGYTF.

The chain has TRBV6-5 and TRBJ2-1; tentatively, D is TRBD1 (6 bases). Germline CDR1 MNHEY, CDR2 SVGAGI. V was pared by 0 bases and J by 6 bases, with 15 bases between. The CDR3 has 16 residues. The CDR3 nucleotides are TGTGCCAGCAGTTACTCGGACAGCCACCTGATCAATGAGCAGTTCTTC. It specifies CASSYSDSHLINEQFF.

Only a few counts were recorded for this clone. The chain employs TRBV7-9 and TRBJ2-5; 12 bases fit TRBD2. The CDR3 runs 18 residues. After removal of 0 bases from V and 4 bases from J, the junction contained 9 bases not matched to a gene. Germline V gene lookup returns CDR1 SEHNR and CDR2 FQNEAQ (reference sequence). The CDR3 nucleotides are TGTGCCAGCAGCTTAGCTCTAGCGGGAGGGCTTTATCGAGAGACCCAGTACTTC. Protein sequence: CASSLALAGGLYRETQYF.

The V gene is TRBV30, the J gene TRBJ1-5, with TRBD1 as a possible D gene (5 bases). This CDR3 is 14 amino acids long. Per the germline V gene, CDR1 is GTSNPN and CDR2 is SVGIG (reference sequence). Here the CDR3 reads CALGGSGTSQPQHF. Here the CDR3 DNA reads TGTGCTTTGGGGGGATCAGGGACTAGTCAGCCCCAGCATTTT.

The V gene is TRBV7-9, the J gene TRBJ2-7, with 7 bases identical to TRBD1. Germline loops: CDR1 SEHNR, CDR2 FQNEAQ (reference sequence). V trimming: 4 bases; J trimming: 3 bases; junction bases outside the gene matches: 15. This CDR3 region has 17 residues. CDR3 sequence: CASSWGLPDRTYYEQYF. For the CDR3, the DNA is TGTGCCAGCAGCTGGGGCCTCCCGGACAGGACCTACTACGAGCAGTACTTC.